This section outlines one T cell receptor beta chain sequence together with its context. This entry comes from a study of blood T cell repertoires in COVID-19. Germline assignment: CDR1 SNHLY and CDR2 FYNNEI. CDR3 length equals 16 residues. V lost 3 bases to trimming and J lost 6 bases, with 18 bases between them. Clones were read by immunoSEQ multiplex PCR, and TCRdb kept only the in-frame ones, dropping some. Of about 200,000 clones in the sample, approximately 88% were seen once. This sequence originates from a woman aged 18-29 years who had recovered from COVID-19. The sequenced material came from PBMCs or T cells enriched from blood (not recorded which). The V and J genes are TRBV2 and TRBJ1-5; TRBD1 might be the D (5 bases). The DNA for the CDR3 is TGTGCCAGCAGTGACCCAAGAGGAGGGGCCGGTCAGCCCCAGCATTTT. It encodes CASSDPRGGAGQPQHF.